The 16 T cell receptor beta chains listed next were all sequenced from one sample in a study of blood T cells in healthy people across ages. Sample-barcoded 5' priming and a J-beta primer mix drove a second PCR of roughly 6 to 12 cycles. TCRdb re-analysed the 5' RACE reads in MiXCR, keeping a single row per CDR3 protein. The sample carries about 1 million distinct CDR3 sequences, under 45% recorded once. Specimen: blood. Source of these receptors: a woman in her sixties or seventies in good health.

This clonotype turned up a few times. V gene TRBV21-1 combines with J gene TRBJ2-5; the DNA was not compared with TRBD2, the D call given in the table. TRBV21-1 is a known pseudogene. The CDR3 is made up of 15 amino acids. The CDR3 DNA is TGTGCCAGCAGCAAAAGGACCAATTGGGGGAGGGAGCAGTACTTC. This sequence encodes CASSKRTNWGREQYF.

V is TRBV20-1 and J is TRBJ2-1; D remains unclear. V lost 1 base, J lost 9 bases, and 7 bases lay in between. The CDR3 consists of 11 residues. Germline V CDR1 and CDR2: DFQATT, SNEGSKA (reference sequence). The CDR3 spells CSARGVSEQFF. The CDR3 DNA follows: TGCAGTGCTAGAGGAGTCTCTGAGCAGTTCTTC.

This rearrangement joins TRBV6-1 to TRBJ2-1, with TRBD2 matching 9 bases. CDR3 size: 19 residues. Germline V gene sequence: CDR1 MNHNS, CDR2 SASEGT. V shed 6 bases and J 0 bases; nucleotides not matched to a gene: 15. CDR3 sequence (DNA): TGTGCCAGCAGGAGCGCGGGGACTAGCAAACAAGGCTCCTACAATGAGCAGTTCTTC. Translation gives CASRSAGTSKQGSYNEQFF.

CDR3 DNA sequence: TGCAGCGTTGGAGGGGGAACATTTAGGGTCAATGAGCAGTTCTTC. This translates into CSVGGGTFRVNEQFF. This chain connects TRBV29-1 to TRBJ2-1; D possibly corresponds to TRBD1 (6 bases). Germline CDR1 reads SQVTM; CDR2 reads ANQGSEA. V lost 4 bases to trimming and J lost 6 bases, with 19 bases between them. The CDR3 is 15 amino acids.

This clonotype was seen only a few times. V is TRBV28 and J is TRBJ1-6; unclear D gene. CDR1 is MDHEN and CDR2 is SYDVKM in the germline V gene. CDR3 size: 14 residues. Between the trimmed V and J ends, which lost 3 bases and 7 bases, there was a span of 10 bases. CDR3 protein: CASSLRQANSPLHF. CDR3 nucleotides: TGTGCCAGCAGTTTGCGGCAGGCGAATTCACCCCTCCACTTT. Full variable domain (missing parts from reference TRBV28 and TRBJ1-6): DVKVTQSSRYLVKRTGEKVFLECVQDMDHENMFWYRQDPGLGLRLIYFSYDVKMKEKGDIPEGYSVSREKKERFSLILESASTNQTSMYLCASSLRQANSPLHFGNGTRLTVT.

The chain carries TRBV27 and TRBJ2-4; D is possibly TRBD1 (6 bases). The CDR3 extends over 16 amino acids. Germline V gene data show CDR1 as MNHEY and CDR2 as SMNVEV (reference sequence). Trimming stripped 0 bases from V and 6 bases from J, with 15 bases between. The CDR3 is CASSLSGRGSGNIQYF. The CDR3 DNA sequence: TGTGCCAGCAGTTTATCGGGAAGGGGGTCTGGAAACATTCAGTACTTC.

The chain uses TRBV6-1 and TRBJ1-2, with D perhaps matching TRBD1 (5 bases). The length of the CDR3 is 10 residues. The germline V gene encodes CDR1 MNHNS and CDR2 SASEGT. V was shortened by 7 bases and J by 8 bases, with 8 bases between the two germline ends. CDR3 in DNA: TGTGCCAGCATGGGGGACGGCTACACCTTC. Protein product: CASMGDGYTF.

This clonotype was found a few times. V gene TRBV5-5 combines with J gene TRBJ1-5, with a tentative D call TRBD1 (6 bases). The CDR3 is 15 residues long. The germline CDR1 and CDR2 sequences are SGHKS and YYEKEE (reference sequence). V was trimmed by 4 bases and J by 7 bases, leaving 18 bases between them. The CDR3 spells CASSGSLGGWQPQHF. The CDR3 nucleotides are TGTGCCAGCAGCGGATCCCTTGGGGGCTGGCAGCCCCAGCATTTT.

CDR3 coding DNA: TGTGCCACCAGTGATTCCGGGACGGATTTATACAATGAGCAGTTCTTC. It translates to CATSDSGTDLYNEQFF. The gene calls are TRBV24-1 and TRBJ2-1, with D possibly being TRBD1 or TRBD2 (5 bases each). CDR3 length: 16 amino acids. The V end lost 2 bases, the J end lost 4 bases, and 14 bases lay between the germline ends. Germline loops: CDR1 KGHDR, CDR2 SFDVKD.

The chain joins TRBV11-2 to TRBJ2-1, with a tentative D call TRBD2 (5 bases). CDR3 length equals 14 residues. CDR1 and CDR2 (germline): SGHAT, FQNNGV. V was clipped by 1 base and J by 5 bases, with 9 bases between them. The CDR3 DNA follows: TGTGCCAGCAGCTTAGCCGGGCGGGACAATGAGCAGTTCTTC. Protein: CASSLAGRDNEQFF.

CDR3 residues: CSYDRGGTGELFF. Written as DNA, the CDR3 is TGCAGCTACGACCGGGGTGGGACCGGGGAGCTGTTTTTT. The V and J genes are TRBV29-1 and TRBJ2-2; a possible D gene is TRBD2 (5 bases). Trimming pared 8 bases from V and 5 bases from J, leaving 15 bases between. Germline CDR1 SQVTM, CDR2 ANQGSEA. CDR3 size: 13 residues.

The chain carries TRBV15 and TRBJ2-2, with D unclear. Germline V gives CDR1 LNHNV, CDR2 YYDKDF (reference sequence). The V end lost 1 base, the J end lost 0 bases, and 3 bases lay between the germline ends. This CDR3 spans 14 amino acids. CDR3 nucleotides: TGTGCCACCAGCAGAGTAGCGAACACCGGGGAGCTGTTTTTT. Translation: CATSRVANTGELFF.

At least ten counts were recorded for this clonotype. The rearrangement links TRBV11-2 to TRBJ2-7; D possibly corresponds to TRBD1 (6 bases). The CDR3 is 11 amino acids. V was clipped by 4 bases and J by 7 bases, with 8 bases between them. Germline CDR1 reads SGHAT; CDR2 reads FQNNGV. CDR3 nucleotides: TGTGCCAGCAGCTCCACAGGGGAGCAGTACTTC. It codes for CASSSTGEQYF. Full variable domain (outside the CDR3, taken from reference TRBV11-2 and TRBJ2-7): EAGVAQSPRYKIIEKRQSVAFWCNPISGHATLYWYQQILGQGPKLLIQFQNNGVVDDSQLPKDRFSAERLKGVDSTLKIQPAKLEDSAVYLCASSSTGEQYFGPGTRLTVT.

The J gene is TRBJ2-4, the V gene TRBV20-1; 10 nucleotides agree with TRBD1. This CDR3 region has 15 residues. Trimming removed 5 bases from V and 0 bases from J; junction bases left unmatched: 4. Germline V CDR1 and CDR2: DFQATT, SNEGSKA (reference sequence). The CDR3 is CSARGQGQAKNIQYF. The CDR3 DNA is TGCAGTGCTCGGGGACAGGGGCAAGCCAAAAACATTCAGTACTTC.

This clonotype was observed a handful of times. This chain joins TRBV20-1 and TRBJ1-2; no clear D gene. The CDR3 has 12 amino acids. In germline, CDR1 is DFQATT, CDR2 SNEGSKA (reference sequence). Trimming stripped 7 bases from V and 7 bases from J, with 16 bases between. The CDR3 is CSVAGDRGGYTF. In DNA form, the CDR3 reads TGCAGTGTAGCTGGCGATCGGGGTGGCTACACCTTC.

CDR3 DNA sequence: TGTGCCAGCAGTTACCGACTAACCCGAGGACAGGGGAGTGGCTACACCTTC. Its protein is CASSYRLTRGQGSGYTF. V is TRBV6-6 and J is TRBJ1-2; 9 bases align to TRBD1. The CDR3 runs 17 residues. The V gene end was trimmed by 2 bases and the J gene end by 7 bases; junction bases not matched to a gene: 14. Germline V gives CDR1 MNHNY, CDR2 SVGAGI (reference sequence).